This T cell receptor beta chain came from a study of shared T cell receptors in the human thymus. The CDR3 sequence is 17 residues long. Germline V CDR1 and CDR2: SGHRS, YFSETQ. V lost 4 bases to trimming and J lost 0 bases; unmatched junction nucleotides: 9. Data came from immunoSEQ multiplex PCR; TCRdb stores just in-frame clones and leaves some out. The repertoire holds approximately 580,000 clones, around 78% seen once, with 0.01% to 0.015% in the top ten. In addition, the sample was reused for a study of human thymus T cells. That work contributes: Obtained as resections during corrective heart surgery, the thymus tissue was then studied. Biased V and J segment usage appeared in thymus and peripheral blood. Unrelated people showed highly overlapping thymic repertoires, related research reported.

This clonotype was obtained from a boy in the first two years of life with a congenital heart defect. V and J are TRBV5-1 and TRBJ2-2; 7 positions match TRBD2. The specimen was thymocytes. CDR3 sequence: CASSPGGMRANTGELFF. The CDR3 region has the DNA TGCGCCAGCAGCCCCGGGGGGATGCGGGCGAACACCGGGGAGCTGTTTTTT.